This T cell receptor (beta chain) derives from a study of shared clonotypes between healthy human individuals. Profiling relied on immunoSEQ multiplex PCR, and the TCRdb table lists in-frame clones only, not all of them. The sample has 2,500,000 or so clones, about 90% seen once. CDR1 MNHEY and CDR2 SMNVEV come from the germline V gene (reference sequence). The V gene lost 8 bases and the J gene lost 4 bases, with 15 bases spanning the gap. This CDR3 contains 14 residues. The clonotype originates from a man aged 18 to 30 in good health. Some clones in this sample may be carry-over from other donors' samples. This chain links TRBV27 with TRBJ2-4, with TRBD1 as a possible D gene (6 bases). Sequenced input: naive CD4+ T cells from PBMCs. Subset defined: CD45RA+ positively selected. The CDR3: CASHSQGQKNIQYF. CDR3 sequence (DNA): TGTGCCAGCCATTCGCAGGGACAAAAAAACATTCAGTACTTC.